Shown below are 2 T cell receptor beta chains from a single sample sequenced in a study of control samples from healthy donors and cancer patients (TCRdb year 2020). Library construction relied on the immunoSEQ multiplex PCR assay. Not all clones reach the TCRdb copy of this immuneACCESS table, which keeps in-frame sequences only. Checked studies attribute under half of the gap to unresolved V genes and leave the rest unexplained. The sample profile shows 75,000 to 95,000 clones; approximately 90% of them were found once. The ten largest account for around 6% of the sample. The source material was blood. The receptors derive from a woman aged 45 to 65 in good health.

This clone was seen once. The chain links TRBV9 to TRBJ1-5; D gene unclear. The V end was cut by 2 bases, the J end by 3 bases, with 12 bases between. Germline V gene data show CDR1 as SGDLS and CDR2 as YYNGEE. The CDR3 sequence is 15 residues long. The CDR3 reads CASSVAGRLNQPQHF. CDR3 bases: TGTGCCAGCAGCGTGGCAGGCCGACTCAATCAGCCCCAGCATTTT.

The genes are TRBV9 and TRBJ1-1; no definite D call. Germline V lookup: CDR1 SGDLS, CDR2 YYNGEE. Trimming cost V 6 bases and J 1 base, with 10 bases left between them. The CDR3 sequence is 13 residues long. As DNA, the CDR3 is TGTGCCAGCACTCAAGGTGAGAACACTGAAGCTTTCTTT. Encoded protein: CASTQGENTEAFF.